Each of the 29 T cell receptor beta chains below was sequenced from the same sample in a study of T cell clusters in autoimmune cytopenias. TRB was amplified by touch-down multiplex PCR, primer pools A and B combined. Following a re-call of the multiplex PCR reads, TCRdb has one entry per CDR3 protein and lacks DNA. Across 6,000 or so distinct CDR3 sequences, the top ten clones capture roughly a fifth of the sample. Approximately 36,000 genome equivalents of blood DNA were amplified for TRB. Another study also made use of these data, one on T cell repertoires in aging, cancer and after chemotherapy.

The sample was peripheral blood. These receptors were collected from a human donor in good health.

The rearrangement links TRBV7-9 to TRBJ2-3; there is no DNA to check the TCRdb D call of TRBD2. The CDR3 is made up of 16 amino acids. Germline V gene sequence: CDR1 SEHNR, CDR2 FQNEAQ (reference sequence). The CDR3 here is CASSLVSAGPADTQYF.

This clonotype is classed as medium-sized by frequency. The chain joins TRBV5-4 to TRBJ2-3. The CDR3 length is 16 residues. Germline V gives CDR1 SGHNT, CDR2 YYREEE (reference sequence). The CDR3 sequence: CASSLAARSSTDTQYF.

The genes are TRBV20-1 and TRBJ2-3. CDR3 size: 15 residues. The germline CDR1 and CDR2 sequences are DFQATT and SNEGSKA (reference sequence). The CDR3 here is CSAFGPTLNTDTQYF.

This clonotype is medium-sized by frequency. The chain recombines TRBV19 with TRBJ1-5; TCRdb returns TRBD1, unconfirmable since there is no DNA. The CDR3 extends over 14 amino acids. Germline values: CDR1 LNHDA, CDR2 SQIVND (reference sequence). This chain's CDR3 is CASSGTASNQPQHF.

Its frequency marks this clonotype as medium-sized. The V gene is TRBV6-2 or TRBV6-3, the J gene TRBJ1-4. The CDR3 consists of 14 residues. From germline, CDR1 is MNHEY and CDR2 SVGEGT. The chain's CDR3 is CASSYDGEAEKLFF.

The chain has TRBV20-1 and TRBJ2-7. This CDR3 comprises 14 residues. Germline-derived CDR1 and CDR2 are DFQATT and SNEGSKA (reference sequence). CDR3: CSARDPQIDHEQYF.

The V gene is TRBV6-2 or TRBV6-3, the J gene TRBJ2-3; no DNA is available, so the TRBD1 call from TCRdb remains unchecked. The CDR3 is made up of 17 amino acids. The germline CDR1 and CDR2 sequences are MNHEY and SVGEGT. The CDR3 spells CASSYRSGANPFDTQYF.

The CDR3 sequence: CSAVDRGHAGELFF. The rearrangement joins TRBV20-1 to TRBJ2-2; TCRdb's D call of TRBD1 is untestable without DNA. Germline CDR1 DFQATT, CDR2 SNEGSKA (reference sequence). CDR3 length: 14 amino acids.

Judged by frequency, this clonotype is medium-sized. The chain is built from TRBV6-5 and TRBJ1-1; TCRdb's D call of TRBD1 is untestable without DNA. The CDR3 is 15 amino acids. Looked up from germline, CDR1 is MNHEY and CDR2 is SVGAGI. The CDR3 is CASSYATGGTTEAFF.

The chain employs TRBV7-9 and TRBJ2-7; TCRdb's D call of TRBD1 is untestable without DNA. Germline values: CDR1 SEHNR, CDR2 FQNEAQ (reference sequence). The CDR3 has 14 residues. The CDR3 region is CASSWDRATYEQYF.

The chain uses TRBV20-1 and TRBJ2-1; no DNA is available, so the TRBD1 call from TCRdb remains unchecked. This CDR3 is 15 amino acids long. Germline V lookup: CDR1 DFQATT, CDR2 SNEGSKA (reference sequence). This chain's CDR3 is CSAVRGGGRYNEQFF.

The chain recombines TRBV27 with TRBJ2-7; the TRBD1 assignment by TCRdb is unverifiable without DNA. CDR3 length: 15 residues. Germline V gives CDR1 MNHEY, CDR2 SMNVEV (reference sequence). The CDR3 here is CASSLYRGPIYEQYF.

The CDR3 sequence: CASSTQTDQGYTF. This chain joins TRBV7-9 and TRBJ1-2. The CDR3 is 13 residues long. Per germline, CDR1 SEHNR and CDR2 FQNEAQ (reference sequence). The full variable domain, in which reference TRBV7-9 and TRBJ1-2 provide the parts outside the CDR3, is DTGVSQNPRHKITKRGQNVTFRCDPISEHNRLYWYRQTLGQGPEFLTYFQNEAQLEKSRLLSDRFSAERPKGSFSTLEIQRTEQGDSAMYLCASSTQTDQGYTFGSGTRLTVV.

Measured by frequency, this clonotype is medium-sized. CDR3 protein: CASSGTGKGSYGYTF. The V gene is TRBV19, the J gene TRBJ1-2; absent DNA, TCRdb's TRBD1 call cannot be checked. The CDR3 consists of 15 residues. The germline CDR1 and CDR2 sequences are LNHDA and SQIVND (reference sequence).

This clonotype is deemed medium-sized by its frequency. The chain has TRBV19 and TRBJ2-3; lacking DNA, the TRBD2 call made by TCRdb goes unchecked. CDR3 length equals 14 residues. The germline CDR1 and CDR2 sequences are LNHDA and SQIVND (reference sequence). CDR3 protein: CASSTGPGTDTQYF.

The rearrangement links TRBV5-6 to TRBJ1-5. This CDR3 spans 15 amino acids. CDR1 is SGHDT, CDR2 YYEEEE, per germline. CDR3 sequence reads: CASSSREADNQPQHF.

This clonotype is labeled medium-sized based on frequency. This chain joins TRBV19 and TRBJ2-3; TCRdb returns TRBD2, unconfirmable since there is no DNA. CDR3 length: 12 amino acids. Germline-derived CDR1 and CDR2 are LNHDA and SQIVND (reference sequence). The CDR3 is CASSIGGYTQYF.

The V gene is TRBV27, the J gene TRBJ1-5. This CDR3 spans 15 amino acids. Per the germline V gene, CDR1 is MNHEY and CDR2 is SMNVEV (reference sequence). The CDR3 protein is CASRRHLDSNQPQHF.

The chain links TRBV30 to TRBJ2-7; the TCRdb call, TRBD2, lacks DNA for checking. Germline CDR1 and CDR2: GTSNPN and SVGIG (reference sequence). The length of the CDR3 is 11 residues. CDR3 sequence reads: CAWKPFDGQYF. The full variable domain, in which reference TRBV30 and TRBJ2-7 provide the parts outside the CDR3, is SQTIHQWPATLVQPVGSPLSLECTVEGTSNPNLYWYRQAAGRGLQLLFYSVGIGQISSEVPQNLSASRPQDRQFILSSKKLLLSDSGFYLCAWKPFDGQYFGPGTRLTVT.

V and J are TRBV12-3 or TRBV12-4 and TRBJ2-7; the D gene TCRdb calls, TRBD1, cannot be checked with no DNA. The CDR3 totals 15 residues. This CDR3 is CASRSSGGPSYEQYF.

The chain has TRBV5-6 and TRBJ1-3. CDR1 and CDR2 (germline): SGHDT, YYEEEE. This CDR3 spans 16 amino acids. The CDR3 sequence is CASSLEASQSGNTIYF.

The gene calls are TRBV5-6 and TRBJ2-5; TCRdb indicates TRBD1, and absent DNA this call remains unverified. The CDR3 extends over 15 amino acids. CDR1 is SGHDT and CDR2 is YYEEEE in the germline V gene. The CDR3 sequence is CASSGAGTGEETQYF.

According to its frequency, this clonotype is medium-sized (0.01 to 0.1%). This rearrangement joins TRBV6-6 to TRBJ1-5. This CDR3 spans 14 amino acids. CDR1 and CDR2 (germline): MNHNY, SVGAGI (reference sequence). Here the CDR3 reads CASSYSILSAAQHF.

The J gene is TRBJ2-1, the V gene TRBV7-9; TCRdb names TRBD2, which stays unverified in the absence of DNA. The CDR3 consists of 14 residues. Germline assignment: CDR1 SEHNR and CDR2 FQNEAQ (reference sequence). This CDR3 is CASYSGGLDNEQFF.

This clonotype is called medium-sized (0.01 to 0.1%) based on its frequency. This chain uses TRBV6-5 with TRBJ1-2. CDR3 length: 11 residues. Germline values: CDR1 MNHEY, CDR2 SVGAGI. This chain's CDR3 is CVSGGNYGYTF.

The rearrangement links TRBV7-9 to TRBJ2-1. The CDR3 runs to 15 residues. Germline values: CDR1 SEHNR, CDR2 FQNEAQ (reference sequence). CDR3: CASSFSGFRNNEQFF.

V is TRBV6-1 and J is TRBJ2-7; TCRdb names TRBD1, which stays unverified in the absence of DNA. Germline CDR1 and CDR2: MNHNS and SASEGT. The CDR3 is 14 residues long. CDR3 residues: CASRITGGSYEQYF.

The V and J genes are TRBV6-2 or TRBV6-3 and TRBJ1-1; TCRdb proposes TRBD1, but this gene call is untestable without DNA. This CDR3 is built from 14 residues. Per germline, CDR1 MNHEY and CDR2 SVGEGT. The CDR3 here is CASSYGQGYTEAFF.

J is TRBJ2-1 and V is TRBV20-1; TCRdb selects TRBD1, and the lack of DNA leaves this call unchecked. The CDR3 is 14 residues long. Germline V gene data show CDR1 as DFQATT and CDR2 as SNEGSKA (reference sequence). This CDR3 reads CSAAGQGDHNEQFF.